This T cell receptor (beta chain) was sequenced for a study of cytomegalovirus exposure and HLA in healthy donors (dated by TCRdb to about 2017). Turning to the overall study: An earlier analysis of several hundred of the donors reported 276 Gb of sequence data and 117 million unique TCR beta sequences obtained from 180 million or so T cells. Approximately 300 gigabases of sequencing data and 75 million to 85 million unique TCR sequences made up an early release that covered approximately 650 HLA-typed donors. Among the roughly 390 genotyped donors, 81% belonged to the genetic ancestry cluster associated with self-reported Caucasian donors. The study aimed to test whether cataloging public T cell receptors could reveal signatures of past pathogen exposure. The T cell repertoires of 666 subjects were profiled by immunosequencing and related to cytomegalovirus serostatus. Along with the approximately 670-subject first cohort, a separate validation cohort of about 110 different subjects was used. The study combined high-throughput TCR immunosequencing, statistical association of individual TCRs with disease status, and machine learning to predict cytomegalovirus infection status. A later analysis re-analyzed previously published TCR beta repertoires from approximately 700 donors and added high-resolution HLA genotyping to study TCR occurrence patterns. In the later analysis, no new phenotypic data were used to find candidate immune exposures; instead, reliance was placed on TCR beta sequences and their occurrence across donors. In an earlier analysis of 587 of the donors, high-throughput TCR beta sequencing was used to judge whether each TCR beta V gene segment behaved as functional or pseudogenic. Alongside the repertoire data, information on donor age, sex, ethnicity and CMV serostatus was compiled. A later genetic analysis used genome-wide SNP genotypes for about 65% of the 666 donors, treating that subset as a discovery cohort. Every repertoire in the discovery cohort had been generated on one and the same sequencing platform. Class I and class II HLA loci were covered by the typing at four-digit resolution. Typing coverage varied by locus: roughly 620-640 donors for A, B, C, DRB1 and DQB1; more than 500 for DQA1; more than 600 for DPA1; 400 to 480 for DPB1. Roughly 5 DR-DQ haplotypes were handled as single units for association and clustering because linkage in the cohort was strong. On average, approximately 250,000 unique TCR beta nucleotide sequences were sequenced per donor among fewer than 500 genotyped donors of the cohort, with around 19% of those sequences being non-productive. Study-wide conclusions, independent of this receptor: A later analysis reported that several top co-occurrence clusters appeared linked to parvovirus B19, influenza, CMV and Epstein-Barr virus. In a later analysis, HLA-associated TCR beta chains were found to be more clonally expanded and to have lower generation probabilities than equally common non-associated chains. Across donors, most TCR sequences were observed very rarely, whereas some public TCRs were present in many individuals. Because counts were too low, some 17 rarely observed V segments, including chromosome 9 orphons, were excluded from the earlier analysis of some 540 of the donors. A cluster of highly shared sequence variants was judged likely to be a technical artifact of the sequencing pipeline. According to the authors, the approach could potentially be generalized to other disease states and immunological phenotypes. In a later genetic analysis, fewer N-insertions in productive TCRs were reported among donors in an Asian-associated ancestry cluster than the approximately 710-donor mean. The classifier was reported to diagnose cytomegalovirus status with high specificity and sensitivity in both the original cohort and the validation cohort. In a later analysis, TCR association rates were found to vary across HLA loci, with the most associated TCRs seen for DRB1 alleles and the fewest for HLA-C alleles. HLA typing was unavailable for some donors at each locus, so association tests used only the typed subset. In a later analysis, most CMV-associated TCR beta chains were found to appear HLA-restricted, with HLA associations seemingly driven largely by CMV exposure. Three of the identified cytomegalovirus-associated TCR beta chains were confirmed in vitro to be specific for cytomegalovirus antigens. Presence/absence analyses assumed roughly uniform sequencing depth across donors, an assumption that may not hold. The cohort was sequenced for TCR beta chains only, and without alpha or paired-chain data the features that could be detected were limited. When HLA alleles, especially DR and DQ, strongly co-occurred, TCR associations were difficult to assign to individual alleles. The study gave a list of under 200 TCR beta chains associated with cytomegalovirus. The 87-base-pair reads could not distinguish some IMGT-functional V segments, including TRBV6-2 and TRBV6-3, so those segments were excluded. Broadly in line with IMGT annotations, most TCR beta V segments showed up in productive rearrangements about 87% or about 30% of the time in an earlier analysis of 450 to 600 of the donors. In a later analysis, around 15,000 TCR beta sequences were associated with specific HLA alleles at a false discovery rate of 0.05. Correlated functional status among segregating V segments might reflect linkage disequilibrium, but an unknown experimental factor could not be ruled out. A further reported finding was that TCR beta sequences accurately predicted the HLA-A and HLA-B alleles for most subjects in the first cohort. For the cohort, immune exposure information was limited to CMV serostatus. In a later genetic analysis, a missense DCLRE1C variant was associated with V-gene and J-gene trimming of TCR beta chains, and the association was replicated in an independent cohort.

The cohort consisted of 600 to 700 healthy bone marrow donors. At the time of sampling, all cohort members were nominally healthy, though unrecorded immune exposures were likely present. The donor tested CMV seropositive, placing the donor among the 289 seropositive members of the cohort. A peripheral blood sample was collected from each donor, and TCR beta sequencing was performed on peripheral blood mononuclear cells. Genomic DNA extraction from the blood cell samples was performed with the Qiagen DNeasy Blood Extraction Kit. V is pared back by 4 bases and J by 6 bases, with 19 bases lying between the germline termini. From cysteine to phenylalanine, the CDR3 is 16 amino acids long. Only the CDR3 DNA is retained, 48 bases long and in frame from the first base. The germline V gene sets CDR1 to SGHRS and CDR2 to YFSETQ. Libraries came from the immunoSEQ multiplex PCR assay. A mixture of 60 forward primers for TCR Vbeta segments and 13 reverse primers for TCR Jbeta segments was used in the multiplex PCR. The CDR3 region of rearranged TCR beta genes was amplified from genomic DNA by a multiplex PCR assay. Amplified TCR beta libraries were sequenced as 87-base-pair reads on the Illumina HiSeq System. As for the original processing: A later analysis tallied around 82 million unique TCR beta chains across the 640 or so repertoires, and about 12 million of those chains were shared by two or more donors. Raw reads were error-corrected and collapsed into unique sequences with a nearest-neighbor algorithm that merged closely related sequences to remove PCR and sequencing errors. Alignment of CDR3 sequences to IMGT reference sequences was used to assign V, D and J gene segments. For a sequence to be retained, at least a six-nucleotide match to both a V gene segment and a J gene segment was required. Rearrangements were classified as productive when the CDR3 lacked stop codons and remained in frame with V and J, and all other rearrangements were classified as non-productive. CDR3 was defined according to IMGT convention as the region running from the second conserved V-encoded cysteine to the conserved J-encoded phenylalanine. The earlier analysis of about 570 of the donors excluded any sequence lacking an unambiguous match to a single V gene segment. An earlier analysis of a few hundred of the donors called V segments functional above 56.7% productive rearrangements and segregating when the between-donor standard deviation exceeded 5%. A statistical classification framework was developed to diagnose cytomegalovirus status using the catalog of TCR beta chain sequences. V and J gene assignment, in a later analysis, came from comparing TCR nucleotide sequences with IMGT/GENE-DB human TR gene sequences. The TCRdist pipeline was used in a later analysis to assign CDR3 sequences and most-parsimonious VDJ recombination scenarios. In a later analysis, each TCR beta chain was defined by its CDR3 amino acid sequence together with its V-gene family, and reads without a unique V-gene family were excluded. To address suspected cross-contamination and a sequencing artifact, a later analysis removed over 500 highly shared, low-generation-probability nucleotide sequences. For each public chain, a later analysis derived a clonal expansion index from normalized ranks of inferred template counts within each repertoire. In a later analysis, generation probabilities were computed with a VDJ recombination model fitted to out-of-frame rearrangements, and the resulting probabilities were checked against IGoR. A later analysis scored TCR-TCR, TCR-HLA and TCR-CMV co-occurrence with hypergeometric tests, applying a repertoire-size bias correction to TCR pairs. False discovery rates were estimated in a later analysis by permuting HLA or CMV assignments 20 times. In a later analysis, co-occurring TCRs were grouped with DBSCAN, and TCRdist sequence similarity was added when clustering was performed within HLA-allele-positive subsets. Repertoires with fewer than 30,000 or more than 120,000 public chains were left out of co-occurrence clustering, as were a handful of repertoires with anomalous nucleotide sharing. TCRdb re-hosts the immuneACCESS table, in-frame sequences only. Its copies lack some clones; in the studies checked, an unresolved V gene accounts for under half of them, and the cause for the rest is not known. V, J and clone size are taken as reported in that table, and D and trimming were inferred from the DNA itself. This sample gives about 120,000 clones in total; around 80% of them show up just once. The top ten constitute around 4.5% of the sample.

Worth noting for this clone: Which antigen it targets is not known. No base qualities exist here, and no much larger clone lies one base off it.

The sample taken for sequencing was PBMCs. The chain is assembled from TRBV5-1 and TRBJ2-2; TRBD1 is a possible D gene, resting on 5 matching bases. This receptor was taken from a man in his thirties or forties in good health and CMV-seropositive. The DNA reads as follows: TGCGCCAGCAGCCGCCAACAGCAGGGTCGGGCCGGGGAGCTGTTTTTT. Translated, it gives CASSRQQQGRAGELFF.